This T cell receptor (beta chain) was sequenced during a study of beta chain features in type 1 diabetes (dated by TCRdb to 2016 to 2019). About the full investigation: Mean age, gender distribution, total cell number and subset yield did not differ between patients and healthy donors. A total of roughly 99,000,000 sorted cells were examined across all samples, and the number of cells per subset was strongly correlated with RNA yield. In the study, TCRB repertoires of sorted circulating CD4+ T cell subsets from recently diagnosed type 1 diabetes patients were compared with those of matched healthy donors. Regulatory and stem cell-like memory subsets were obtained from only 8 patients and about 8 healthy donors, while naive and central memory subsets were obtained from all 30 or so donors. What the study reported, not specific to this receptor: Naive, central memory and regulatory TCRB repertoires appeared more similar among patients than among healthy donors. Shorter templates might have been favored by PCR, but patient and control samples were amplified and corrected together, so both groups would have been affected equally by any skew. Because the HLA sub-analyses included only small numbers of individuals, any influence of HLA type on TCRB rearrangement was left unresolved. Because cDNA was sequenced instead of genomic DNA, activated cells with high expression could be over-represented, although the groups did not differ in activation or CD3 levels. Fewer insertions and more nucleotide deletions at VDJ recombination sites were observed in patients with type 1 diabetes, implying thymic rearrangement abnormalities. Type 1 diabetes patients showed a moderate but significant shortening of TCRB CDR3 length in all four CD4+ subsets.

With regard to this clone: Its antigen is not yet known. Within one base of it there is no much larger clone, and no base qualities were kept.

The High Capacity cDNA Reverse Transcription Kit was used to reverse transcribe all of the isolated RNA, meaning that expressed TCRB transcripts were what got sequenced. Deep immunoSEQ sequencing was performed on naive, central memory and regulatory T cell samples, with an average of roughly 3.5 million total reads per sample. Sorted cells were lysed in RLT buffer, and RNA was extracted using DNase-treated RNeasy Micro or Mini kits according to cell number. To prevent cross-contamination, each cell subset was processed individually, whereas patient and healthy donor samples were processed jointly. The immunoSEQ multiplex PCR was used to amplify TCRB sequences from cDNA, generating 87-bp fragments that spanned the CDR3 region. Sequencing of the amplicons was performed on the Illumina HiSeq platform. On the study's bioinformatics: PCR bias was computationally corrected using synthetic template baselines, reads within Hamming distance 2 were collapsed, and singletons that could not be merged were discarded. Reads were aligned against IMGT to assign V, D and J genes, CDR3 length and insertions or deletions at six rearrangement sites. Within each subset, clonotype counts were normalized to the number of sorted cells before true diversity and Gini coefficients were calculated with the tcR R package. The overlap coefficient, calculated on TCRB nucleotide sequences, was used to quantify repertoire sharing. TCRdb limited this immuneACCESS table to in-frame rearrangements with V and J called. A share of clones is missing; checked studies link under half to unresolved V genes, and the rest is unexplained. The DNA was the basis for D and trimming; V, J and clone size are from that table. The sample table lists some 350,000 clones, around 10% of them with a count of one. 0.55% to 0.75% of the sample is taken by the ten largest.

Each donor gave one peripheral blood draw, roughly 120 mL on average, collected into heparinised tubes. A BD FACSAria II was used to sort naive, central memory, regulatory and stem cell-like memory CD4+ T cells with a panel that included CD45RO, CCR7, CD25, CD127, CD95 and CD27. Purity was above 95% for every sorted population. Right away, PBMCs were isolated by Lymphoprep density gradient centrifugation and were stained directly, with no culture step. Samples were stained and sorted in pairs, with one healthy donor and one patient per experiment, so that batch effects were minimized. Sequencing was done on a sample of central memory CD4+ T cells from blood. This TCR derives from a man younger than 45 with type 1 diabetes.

The sequenced DNA: TGCGCCAGCAGCTTGACAGGGGCCAACACTGAAGCTTTCTTT. The resulting protein is CASSLTGANTEAFF. The chain was built from TRBV5-1 and TRBJ1-1; 7 nucleotides in the junction match TRBD1. The CDR3, from cysteine to phenylalanine, totals 14 residues. The read is trimmed to its CDR3 DNA, 42 bases read in frame from base 1. From V the trimming removes 1 base and from J it removes 2 bases, while the gene matches leave 2 bases of the junction unaccounted for. CDR1 and CDR2 are read off the germline V gene as SGHRS and YFSETQ.